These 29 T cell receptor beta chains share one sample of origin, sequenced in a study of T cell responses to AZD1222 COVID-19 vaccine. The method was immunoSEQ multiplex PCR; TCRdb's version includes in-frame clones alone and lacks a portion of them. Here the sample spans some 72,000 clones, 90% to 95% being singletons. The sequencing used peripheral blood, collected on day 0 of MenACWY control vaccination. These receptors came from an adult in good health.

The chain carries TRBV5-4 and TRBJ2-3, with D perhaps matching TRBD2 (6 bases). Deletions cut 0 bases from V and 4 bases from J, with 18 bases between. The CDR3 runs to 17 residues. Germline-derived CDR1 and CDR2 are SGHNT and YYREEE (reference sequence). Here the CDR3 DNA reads TGTGCCAGCAGCTTGGTGATCGGGTATGGGAGGCCAGATACGCAGTATTTT. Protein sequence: CASSLVIGYGRPDTQYF.

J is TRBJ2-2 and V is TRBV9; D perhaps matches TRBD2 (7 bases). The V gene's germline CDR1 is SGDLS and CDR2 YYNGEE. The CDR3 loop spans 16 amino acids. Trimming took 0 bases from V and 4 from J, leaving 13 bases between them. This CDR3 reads CASSVGGGAATGELFF. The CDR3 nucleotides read TGTGCCAGCAGCGTAGGAGGGGGGGCCGCCACCGGGGAGCTGTTTTTT.

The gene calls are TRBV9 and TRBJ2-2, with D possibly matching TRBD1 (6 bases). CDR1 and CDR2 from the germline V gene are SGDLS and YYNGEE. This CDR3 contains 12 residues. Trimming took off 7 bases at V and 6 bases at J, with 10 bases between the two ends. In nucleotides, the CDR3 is TGTGCCAGCGGCACAGGGCCCGGGGAGCTGTTTTTT. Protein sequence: CASGTGPGELFF.

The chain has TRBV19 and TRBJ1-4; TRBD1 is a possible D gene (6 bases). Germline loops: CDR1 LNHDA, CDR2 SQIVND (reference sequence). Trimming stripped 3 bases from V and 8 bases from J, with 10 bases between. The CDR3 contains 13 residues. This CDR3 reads CASSIQGNEKLFF. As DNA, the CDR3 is TGTGCCAGTAGTATCCAGGGGAACGAAAAACTGTTTTTT.

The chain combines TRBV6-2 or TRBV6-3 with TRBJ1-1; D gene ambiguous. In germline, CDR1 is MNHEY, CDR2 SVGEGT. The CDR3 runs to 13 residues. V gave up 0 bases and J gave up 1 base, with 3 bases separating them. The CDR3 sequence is CASSYSRNTEAFF. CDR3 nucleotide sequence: TGTGCCAGCAGTTACTCGAGGAACACTGAAGCTTTCTTT.

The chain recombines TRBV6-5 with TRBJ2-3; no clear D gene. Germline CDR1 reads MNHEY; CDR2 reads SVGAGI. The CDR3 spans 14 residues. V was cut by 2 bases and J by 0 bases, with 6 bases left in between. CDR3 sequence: CASSYGGSTDTQYF. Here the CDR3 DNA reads TGTGCCAGCAGTTACGGCGGTAGCACAGATACGCAGTATTTT.

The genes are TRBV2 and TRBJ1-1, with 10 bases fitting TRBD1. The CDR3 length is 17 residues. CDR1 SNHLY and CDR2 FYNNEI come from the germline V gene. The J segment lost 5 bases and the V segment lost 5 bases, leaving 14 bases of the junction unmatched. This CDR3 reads CASSLESRQGAPTEAFF. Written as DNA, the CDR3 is TGTGCCAGCAGTCTAGAATCTAGACAGGGGGCGCCGACTGAAGCTTTCTTT.

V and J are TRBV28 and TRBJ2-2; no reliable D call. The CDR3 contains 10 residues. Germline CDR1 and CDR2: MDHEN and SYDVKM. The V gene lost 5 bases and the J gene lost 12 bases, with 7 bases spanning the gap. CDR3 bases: TGTGCCAGCAGTGGCACGAAGCTGTTTTTT. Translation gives CASSGTKLFF.

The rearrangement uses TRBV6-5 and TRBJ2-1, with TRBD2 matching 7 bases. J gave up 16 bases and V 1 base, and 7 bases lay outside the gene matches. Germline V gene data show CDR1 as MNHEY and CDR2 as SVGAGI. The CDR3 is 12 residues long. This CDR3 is CASSYWGGSLFF. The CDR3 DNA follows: TGTGCCAGCAGTTACTGGGGCGGGAGTCTTTTCTTC.

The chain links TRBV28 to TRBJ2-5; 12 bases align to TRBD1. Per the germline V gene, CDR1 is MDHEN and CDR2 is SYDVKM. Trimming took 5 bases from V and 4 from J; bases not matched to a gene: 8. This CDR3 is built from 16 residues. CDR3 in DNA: TGTGCCAGCAGTGTCTACCCGGGACAGGGGGCAGAGACCCAGTACTTC. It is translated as CASSVYPGQGAETQYF.

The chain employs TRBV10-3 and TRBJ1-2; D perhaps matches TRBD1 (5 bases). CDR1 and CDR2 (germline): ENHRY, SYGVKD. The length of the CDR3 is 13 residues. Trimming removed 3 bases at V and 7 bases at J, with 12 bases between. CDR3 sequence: CAISDGRALGYTF. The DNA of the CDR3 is TGTGCCATCAGTGACGGCAGGGCCCTTGGCTACACCTTC.

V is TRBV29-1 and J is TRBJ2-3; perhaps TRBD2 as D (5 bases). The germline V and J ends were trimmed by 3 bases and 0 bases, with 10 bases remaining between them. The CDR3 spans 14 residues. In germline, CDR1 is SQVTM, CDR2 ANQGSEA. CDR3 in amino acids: CSVDGGFSTDTQYF. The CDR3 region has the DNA TGCAGCGTTGACGGCGGGTTTAGCACAGATACGCAGTATTTT.

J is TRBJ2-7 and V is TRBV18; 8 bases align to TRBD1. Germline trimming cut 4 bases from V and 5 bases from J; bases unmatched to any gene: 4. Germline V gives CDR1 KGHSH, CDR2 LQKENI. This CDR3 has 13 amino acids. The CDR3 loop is CASSRDRIDEQYF. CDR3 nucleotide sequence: TGTGCCAGCTCACGGGACAGGATAGACGAGCAGTACTTC.

The CDR3 is CSASTGYEQYF. Here the CDR3 DNA reads TGCAGCGCCTCGACAGGTTACGAGCAGTACTTC. The genes are TRBV29-1 and TRBJ2-7, with D maybe TRBD1 (6 bases). The CDR3 covers 11 residues. Trimming removed 7 bases from V and 4 bases from J, with 11 bases in between. Germline V gives CDR1 SQVTM, CDR2 ANQGSEA.

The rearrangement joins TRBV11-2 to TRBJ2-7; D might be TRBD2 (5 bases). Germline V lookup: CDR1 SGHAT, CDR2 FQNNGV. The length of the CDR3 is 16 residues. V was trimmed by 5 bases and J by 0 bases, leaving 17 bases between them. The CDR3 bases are TGTGCCAGCAGCCCCGAAGCGGCCCTAAGCTCCTACGAGCAGTACTTC. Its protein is CASSPEAALSSYEQYF.

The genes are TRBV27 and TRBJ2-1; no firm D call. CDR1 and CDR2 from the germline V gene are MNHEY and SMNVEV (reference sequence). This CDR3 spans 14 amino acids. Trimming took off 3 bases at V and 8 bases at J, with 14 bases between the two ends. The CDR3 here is CASSLTRLADEQFF. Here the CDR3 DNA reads TGTGCCAGCAGTTTGACCAGGCTGGCGGATGAGCAGTTCTTC.

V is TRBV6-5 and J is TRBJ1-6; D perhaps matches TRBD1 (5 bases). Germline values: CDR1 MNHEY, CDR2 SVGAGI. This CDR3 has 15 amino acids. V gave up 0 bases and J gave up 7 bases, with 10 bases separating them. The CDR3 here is CASSYSMDTNSPLHF. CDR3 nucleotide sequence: TGTGCCAGCAGTTACTCGATGGACACAAATTCACCCCTCCACTTT.

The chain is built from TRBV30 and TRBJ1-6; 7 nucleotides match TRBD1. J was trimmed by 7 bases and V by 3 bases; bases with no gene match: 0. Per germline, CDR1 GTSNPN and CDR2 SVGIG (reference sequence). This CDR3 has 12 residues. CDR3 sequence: CAWRQGNSPLHF. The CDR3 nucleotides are TGTGCCTGGAGACAGGGGAATTCACCCCTCCACTTT.

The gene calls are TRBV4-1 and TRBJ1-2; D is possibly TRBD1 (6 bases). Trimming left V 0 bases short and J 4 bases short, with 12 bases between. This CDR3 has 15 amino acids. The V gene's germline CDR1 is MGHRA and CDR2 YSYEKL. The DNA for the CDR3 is TGCGCCAGCAGCCAAGATCAGGGGATGGGCTATGGCTACACCTTC. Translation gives CASSQDQGMGYGYTF.

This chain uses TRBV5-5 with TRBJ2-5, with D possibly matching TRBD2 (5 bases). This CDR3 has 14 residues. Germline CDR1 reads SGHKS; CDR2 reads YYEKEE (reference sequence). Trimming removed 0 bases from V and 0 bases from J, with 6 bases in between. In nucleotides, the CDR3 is TGTGCCAGCAGCTTGGCGGGGTACCAAGAGACCCAGTACTTC. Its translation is CASSLAGYQETQYF.

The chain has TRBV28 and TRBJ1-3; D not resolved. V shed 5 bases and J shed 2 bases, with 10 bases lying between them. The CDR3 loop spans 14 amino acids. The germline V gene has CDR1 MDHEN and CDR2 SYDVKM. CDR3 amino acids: CASSPRTAGNTIYF. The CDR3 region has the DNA TGTGCCAGCAGTCCGCGGACCGCTGGAAACACCATATATTTT.

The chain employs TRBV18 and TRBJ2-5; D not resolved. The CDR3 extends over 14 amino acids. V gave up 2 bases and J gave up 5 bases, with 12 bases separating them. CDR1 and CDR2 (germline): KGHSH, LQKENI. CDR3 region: CASSPASPPETQYF. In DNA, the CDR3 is TGTGCCAGCTCACCAGCTTCCCCTCCGGAGACCCAGTACTTC.

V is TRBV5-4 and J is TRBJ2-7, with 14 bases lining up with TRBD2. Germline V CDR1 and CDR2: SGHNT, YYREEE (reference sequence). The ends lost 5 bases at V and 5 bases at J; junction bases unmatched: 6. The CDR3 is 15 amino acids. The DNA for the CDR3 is TGTGCCAGCAGGTCCGGGACTAGCGGGAGTGACGAGCAGTACTTC. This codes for CASRSGTSGSDEQYF.

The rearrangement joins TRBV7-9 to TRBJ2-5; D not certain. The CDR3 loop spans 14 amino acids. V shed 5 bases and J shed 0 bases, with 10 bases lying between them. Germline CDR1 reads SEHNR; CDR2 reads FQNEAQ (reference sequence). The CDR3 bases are TGTGCCAGCAGCAATTCAGAGTACCAAGAGACCCAGTACTTC. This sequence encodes CASSNSEYQETQYF. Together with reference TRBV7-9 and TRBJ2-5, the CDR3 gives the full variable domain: DTGVSQNPRHKITKRGQNVTFRCDPISEHNRLYWYRQTLGQGPEFLTYFQNEAQLEKSRLLSDRFSAERPKGSFSTLEIQRTEQGDSAMYLCASSNSEYQETQYFGPGTRLLVL.

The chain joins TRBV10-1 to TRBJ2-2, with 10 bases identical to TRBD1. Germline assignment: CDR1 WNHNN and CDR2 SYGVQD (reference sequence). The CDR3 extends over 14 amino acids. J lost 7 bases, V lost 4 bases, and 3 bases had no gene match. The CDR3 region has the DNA TGCGCCAGCAGTGCGGACAGGGGGTTCGGGGAGCTGTTTTTT. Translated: CASSADRGFGELFF.

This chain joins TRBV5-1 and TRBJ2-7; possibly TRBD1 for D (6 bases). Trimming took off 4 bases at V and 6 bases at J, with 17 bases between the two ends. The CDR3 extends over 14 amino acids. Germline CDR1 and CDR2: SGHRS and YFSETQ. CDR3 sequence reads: CASSPPGTSGEQYF. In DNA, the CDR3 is TGCGCCAGCAGCCCCCCCGGGACATCGGGCGAGCAGTACTTC.

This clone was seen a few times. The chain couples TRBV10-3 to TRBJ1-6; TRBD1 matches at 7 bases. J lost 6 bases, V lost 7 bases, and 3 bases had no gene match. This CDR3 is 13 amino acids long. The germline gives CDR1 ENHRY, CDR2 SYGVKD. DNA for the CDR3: TGTGCCATCAACGACAGGGCTAATTCACCCCTCCACTTT. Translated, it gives CAINDRANSPLHF.

The CDR3 DNA follows: TGTGCCAGCAGCTTAATCCGGGGCTTGGGCACCGGGGAGCTGTTTTTT. Translation: CASSLIRGLGTGELFF. The chain has TRBV7-2 and TRBJ2-2; the D gene could be TRBD1 or TRBD2 (5 bases each). In germline, CDR1 is SGHTA, CDR2 FQGNSA. Trimming left V 2 bases short and J 4 bases short, with 14 bases between. The CDR3 is 16 amino acids.

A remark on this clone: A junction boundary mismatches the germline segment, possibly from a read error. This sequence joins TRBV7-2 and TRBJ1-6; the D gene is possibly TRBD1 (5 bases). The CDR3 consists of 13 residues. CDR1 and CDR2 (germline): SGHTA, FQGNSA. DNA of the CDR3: TGTGCCACCAGAGGGGTCTATGATTCACCCCTCCACTTT. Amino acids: CATRGVYDSPLHF.